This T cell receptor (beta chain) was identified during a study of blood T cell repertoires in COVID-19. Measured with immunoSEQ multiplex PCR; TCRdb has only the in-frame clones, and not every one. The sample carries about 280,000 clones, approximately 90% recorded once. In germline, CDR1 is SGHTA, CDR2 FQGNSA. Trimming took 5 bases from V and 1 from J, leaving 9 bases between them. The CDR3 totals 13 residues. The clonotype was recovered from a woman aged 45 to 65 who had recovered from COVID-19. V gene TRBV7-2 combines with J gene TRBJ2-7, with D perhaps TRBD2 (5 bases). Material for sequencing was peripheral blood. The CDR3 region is CASSPRGSYEQYF. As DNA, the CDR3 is TGTGCCAGCAGCCCCCGGGGTTCCTACGAGCAGTACTTC.